What follows are 16 T cell receptor beta chains derived from one specimen sequenced in a study of blood T cell repertoires in COVID-19. The table came from immunoSEQ multiplex PCR; TCRdb's copy has only in-frame clones and leaves some out. Among about 200,000 clones listed, roughly 80% were seen once. The specimen sequenced was peripheral blood. These receptors originate from an elderly woman with acute or convalescent COVID-19.

V is TRBV5-1 and J is TRBJ2-7; no firm D call. This CDR3 spans 17 amino acids. The germline V and J ends were trimmed by 0 bases and 0 bases, with 16 bases remaining between them. Germline assignment: CDR1 SGHRS and CDR2 YFSETQ. This CDR3 reads CASSLDLANRPSYEQYF. The CDR3 nucleotides are TGCGCCAGCAGCTTGGATTTGGCCAACCGCCCCTCCTACGAGCAGTACTTC. The entire variable domain, with the rest obtained from reference TRBV5-1 and TRBJ2-7, is as follows: KAGVTQTPRYLIKTRGQQVTLSCSPISGHRSVSWYQQTPGQGLQFLFEYFSETQRNKGNFPGRFSGRQFSNSRSEMNVSTLELGDSALYLCASSLDLANRPSYEQYFGPGTRLTVT.

The V gene is TRBV7-2, the J gene TRBJ2-1; D is perhaps TRBD2 (5 bases). V was shortened by 5 bases and J by 6 bases, with 11 bases between the two germline ends. The CDR3 is 13 amino acids. The germline V gene has CDR1 SGHTA and CDR2 FQGNSA. The CDR3 region is CASSPRVANEQFF. The CDR3 region has the DNA TGTGCCAGCAGCCCGAGGGTAGCCAATGAGCAGTTCTTC. The full variable domain, completed using reference TRBV7-2 and TRBJ2-1, is GAGVSQSPSNKVTEKGKDVELRCDPISGHTALYWYRQSLGQGLEFLIYFQGNSAPDKSGLPSDRFSAERTGGSVSTLTIQRTQQEDSAVYLCASSPRVANEQFFGPGTRLTVL.

This clone was found many times. The V and J genes are TRBV5-1 and TRBJ2-7; the D gene is possibly TRBD1 (6 bases). Germline loops: CDR1 SGHRS, CDR2 YFSETQ. Trimming removed 4 bases from V and 0 bases from J, with 14 bases in between. The CDR3 contains 15 residues. The CDR3 here is CASSRIETGSYEQYF. DNA of the CDR3: TGCGCCAGCAGCCGAATCGAGACAGGCTCCTACGAGCAGTACTTC. Complete variable domain (other parts from reference TRBV5-1 and TRBJ2-7): KAGVTQTPRYLIKTRGQQVTLSCSPISGHRSVSWYQQTPGQGLQFLFEYFSETQRNKGNFPGRFSGRQFSNSRSEMNVSTLELGDSALYLCASSRIETGSYEQYFGPGTRLTVT.

The rearrangement uses TRBV6-5 and TRBJ1-2; D not certain. The CDR3 spans 13 residues. Germline assignment: CDR1 MNHEY and CDR2 SVGAGI. V was pared by 6 bases and J by 2 bases, with 10 bases between. Here the CDR3 reads CASRRSSNYGYTF. CDR3 in DNA: TGTGCCAGCAGGAGGTCCTCGAACTATGGCTACACCTTC.

For the CDR3, the DNA is TGTGCCAGCACCGGGACAGCCGATCAGCCCCAGCATTTT. As protein: CASTGTADQPQHF. The rearrangement links TRBV19 to TRBJ1-5; 7 bases fit TRBD1. Germline V gene lookup returns CDR1 LNHDA and CDR2 SQIVND (reference sequence). CDR3 length: 13 residues. J was trimmed by 5 bases and V by 9 bases; bases with no gene match: 7.

The J gene is TRBJ2-5, the V gene TRBV11-2, with 7 bases identical to TRBD2. The J segment lost 0 bases and the V segment lost 3 bases, leaving 10 bases of the junction unmatched. The CDR3 totals 17 residues. Germline V gene lookup returns CDR1 SGHAT and CDR2 FQNNGV. The CDR3 region has the DNA TGTGCCAGCAGCTTTGGTCCGGCCGGGGGGTACCAAGAGACCCAGTACTTC. As protein: CASSFGPAGGYQETQYF.

The CDR3 DNA reads TGTGCCAGCAGTGAACATATGCCGGGACTAGGATCCTACGAGCAGTACTTC. It codes for CASSEHMPGLGSYEQYF. The chain carries TRBV6-1 and TRBJ2-7; 8 nucleotides match TRBD2. V trimming: 2 bases; J trimming: 1 base; junction bases outside the gene matches: 10. Germline assignment: CDR1 MNHNS and CDR2 SASEGT. The CDR3 runs to 17 residues.

The CDR3 nucleotides are TGTGCCATCAGTCTAGACGGCTACGAGCAGTACTTC. It is translated as CAISLDGYEQYF. The rearrangement joins TRBV10-3 to TRBJ2-7; no definite D call. V shed 5 bases and J shed 3 bases, with 8 bases lying between them. The CDR3 contains 12 residues. Looked up from germline, CDR1 is ENHRY and CDR2 is SYGVKD.

J is TRBJ1-5 and V is TRBV12-3 or TRBV12-4, with D possibly matching TRBD1 (6 bases). The CDR3 has 12 residues. Trimming left V 5 bases short and J 9 bases short, with 11 bases between. The CDR3 loop is CASSTTGTPQHF. The CDR3 region has the DNA TGTGCCAGCAGTACCACAGGGACGCCCCAGCATTTT.

The chain carries TRBV11-2 and TRBJ2-7, with a possible D match to TRBD1 (6 bases). V was cut by 5 bases and J by 3 bases, with 8 bases left in between. There are 12 residues in the CDR3. CDR1 is SGHAT and CDR2 is FQNNGV in the germline V gene. The CDR3 sequence is CASSRDIYEQYF. The DNA for the CDR3 is TGTGCCAGCAGCAGGGACATCTACGAGCAGTACTTC.

This clone was found once. This chain links TRBV19 with TRBJ1-2, with D possibly being TRBD1 (6 bases). This CDR3 is 15 amino acids long. In germline, CDR1 is LNHDA, CDR2 SQIVND (reference sequence). The V end lost 6 bases, the J end lost 2 bases, and 16 bases lay between the germline ends. The CDR3 loop reads CASRPRDTGNYGYTF. The DNA for the CDR3 is TGTGCCAGTAGACCCCGGGATACAGGGAACTATGGCTACACCTTC.

The V call is TRBV7-9, the J call TRBJ2-7; 8 bases fit TRBD1. The V and J ends lost 5 bases and 2 bases, in that order; junction bases with no gene match: 8. The CDR3 totals 15 residues. CDR1 and CDR2 (germline): SEHNR, FQNEAQ (reference sequence). The CDR3 region is CASSARGTGPYEQYF. CDR3 coding DNA: TGTGCCAGCAGCGCCCGGGGGACAGGTCCCTACGAGCAGTACTTC.

This clone has a single count. The chain recombines TRBV27 with TRBJ1-2; no clear D. Trimming took 8 bases from V and 0 from J, leaving 10 bases between them. CDR3 size: 13 residues. Germline assignment: CDR1 MNHEY and CDR2 SMNVEV (reference sequence). The CDR3 protein is CASAREANYGYTF. In DNA, the CDR3 is TGTGCCAGCGCCCGGGAAGCTAACTATGGCTACACCTTC.

The chain recombines TRBV7-2 with TRBJ1-6, with 9 nucleotides matching TRBD1. V lost 4 bases and J lost 13; bases outside the gene matches: 5. Per the germline V gene, CDR1 is SGHTA and CDR2 is FQGNSA. The CDR3 has 13 amino acids. The DNA of the CDR3 is TGTGCCAGCAGCTGGGGACAGGGCTCGCCCCTCCACTTT. This sequence encodes CASSWGQGSPLHF.

V and J are TRBV5-1 and TRBJ1-1; D is possibly TRBD1 (6 bases). Germline V lookup: CDR1 SGHRS, CDR2 YFSETQ. This CDR3 is 13 amino acids long. Trimming cost V 4 bases and J 4 bases, with 11 bases left between them. CDR3 sequence reads: CASSQGPATEAFF. The CDR3 region has the DNA TGCGCCAGCAGCCAGGGGCCGGCCACTGAAGCTTTCTTT.

As to this clone: Other DNA sequences in this specimen translate into the identical CDR3. The V call is TRBV14, the J call TRBJ1-3; 9 bases map to TRBD1. CDR1 is SGHDN and CDR2 is FVKESK in the germline V gene. The V gene end was trimmed by 4 bases and the J gene end by 4 bases; junction bases not matched to a gene: 2. The CDR3 totals 14 residues. In DNA form, the CDR3 reads TGTGCCAGCAGCCCCGGGACAGGGGGAAACACCATATATTTT. This encodes CASSPGTGGNTIYF.